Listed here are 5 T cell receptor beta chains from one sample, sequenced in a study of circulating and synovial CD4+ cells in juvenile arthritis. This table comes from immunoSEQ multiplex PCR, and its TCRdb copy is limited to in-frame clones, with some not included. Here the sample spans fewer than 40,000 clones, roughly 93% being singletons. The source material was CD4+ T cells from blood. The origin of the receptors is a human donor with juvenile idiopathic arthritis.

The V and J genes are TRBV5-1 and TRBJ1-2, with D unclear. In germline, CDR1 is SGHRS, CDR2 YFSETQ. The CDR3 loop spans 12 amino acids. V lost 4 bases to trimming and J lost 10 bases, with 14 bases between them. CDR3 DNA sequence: TGCGCCAGCAGCACTGGAGGAGTCCCCTACACCTTC. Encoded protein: CASSTGGVPYTF.

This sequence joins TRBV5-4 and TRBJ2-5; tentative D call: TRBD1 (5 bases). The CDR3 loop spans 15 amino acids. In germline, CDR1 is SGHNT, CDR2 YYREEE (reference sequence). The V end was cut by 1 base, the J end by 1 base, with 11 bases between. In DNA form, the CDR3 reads TGTGCCAGCAGCTTGACAGGCAGGGCCCAAGAGACCCAGTACTTC. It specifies CASSLTGRAQETQYF.

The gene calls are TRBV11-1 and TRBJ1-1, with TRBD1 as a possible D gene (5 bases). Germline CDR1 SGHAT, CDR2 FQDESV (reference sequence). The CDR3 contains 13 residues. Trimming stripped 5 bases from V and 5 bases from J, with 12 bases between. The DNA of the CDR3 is TGTGCCAGCAGCCCGGGGGTCTGGACTGAAGCTTTCTTT. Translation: CASSPGVWTEAFF.

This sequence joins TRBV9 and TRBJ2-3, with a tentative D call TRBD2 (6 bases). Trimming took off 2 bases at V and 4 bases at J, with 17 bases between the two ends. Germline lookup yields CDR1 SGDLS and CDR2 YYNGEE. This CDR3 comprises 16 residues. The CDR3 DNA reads TGTGCCAGCAGCGTGACTAACGGGAGTGGTCCAGATACGCAGTATTTT. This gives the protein CASSVTNGSGPDTQYF.

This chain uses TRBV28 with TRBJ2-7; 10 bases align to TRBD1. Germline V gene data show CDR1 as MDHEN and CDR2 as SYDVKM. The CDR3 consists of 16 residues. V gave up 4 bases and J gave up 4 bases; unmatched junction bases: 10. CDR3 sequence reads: CASSSGEDRGLYEQYF. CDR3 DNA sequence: TGTGCCAGCAGTTCCGGGGAGGACAGGGGGTTGTACGAGCAGTACTTC. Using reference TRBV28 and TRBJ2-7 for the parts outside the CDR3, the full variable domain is DVKVTQSSRYLVKRTGEKVFLECVQDMDHENMFWYRQDPGLGLRLIYFSYDVKMKEKGDIPEGYSVSREKKERFSLILESASTNQTSMYLCASSSGEDRGLYEQYFGPGTRLTVT.